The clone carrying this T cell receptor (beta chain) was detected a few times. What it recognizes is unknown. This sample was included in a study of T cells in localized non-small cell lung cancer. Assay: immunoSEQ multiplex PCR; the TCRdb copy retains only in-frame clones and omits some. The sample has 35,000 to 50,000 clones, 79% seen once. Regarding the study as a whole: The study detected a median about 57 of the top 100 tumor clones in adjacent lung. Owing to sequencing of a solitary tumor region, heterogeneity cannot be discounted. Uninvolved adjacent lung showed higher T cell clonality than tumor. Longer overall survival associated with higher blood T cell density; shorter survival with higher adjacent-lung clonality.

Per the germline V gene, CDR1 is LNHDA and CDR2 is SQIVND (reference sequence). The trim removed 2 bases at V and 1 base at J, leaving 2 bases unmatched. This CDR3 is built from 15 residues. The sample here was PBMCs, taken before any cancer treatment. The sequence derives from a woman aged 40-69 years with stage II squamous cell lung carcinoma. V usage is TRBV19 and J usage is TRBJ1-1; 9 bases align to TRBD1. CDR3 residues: CASSIRDRANTEAFF. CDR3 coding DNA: TGTGCCAGTAGTATACGGGACAGGGCGAACACTGAAGCTTTCTTT.